A single sample is the source of the 30 T cell receptor beta chains below, sequenced in a study of blood T cell repertoires in COVID-19. Here immunoSEQ multiplex PCR was the method, and the copy in TCRdb shows in-frame clones only, minus some. The top ten hold approximately 17% of the sample, which has about 23,000 clones, about nine tenths seen once. The sequenced material came from peripheral blood. The receptors shown here come from a woman older than 75 with acute or convalescent COVID-19.

The chain uses TRBV3-1 (or the pseudogene TRBV3-2) and TRBJ1-1, with D maybe TRBD1 (5 bases). CDR1 is LGHDT and CDR2 is YNNKEL in the germline V gene (reference sequence). The CDR3 contains 15 residues. V dropped 0 bases and J dropped 5 bases, with 13 bases sitting between them. The CDR3 DNA follows: TGTGCCAGCAGCCAAGATGGCAGGGAGGGAACTGAAGCTTTCTTT. Its translation: CASSQDGREGTEAFF.

The genes are TRBV2 and TRBJ2-3; 13 bases are shared with TRBD2. This CDR3 comprises 18 residues. Germline lookup yields CDR1 SNHLY and CDR2 FYNNEI. Losses at the gene ends were 3 bases for V and 6 bases for J; bases not matched to a gene: 12. The DNA of the CDR3 is TGTGCCAGCAGTGACCTAGAACTAGCGGGAGGGCCAAGGGATACGCAGTATTTT. Translation gives CASSDLELAGGPRDTQYF.

The V call is TRBV19, the J call TRBJ1-5; 7 bases are a match to TRBD1. This CDR3 has 15 amino acids. Germline loops: CDR1 LNHDA, CDR2 SQIVND (reference sequence). V dropped 7 bases and J dropped 0; count of bases not matched to a gene: 6. This CDR3 is CASNRGSYSNQPQHF. The DNA of the CDR3 is TGTGCCAGTAACAGGGGATCCTATAGCAATCAGCCCCAGCATTTT.

This chain connects TRBV7-2 to TRBJ1-6; TRBD1 aligns across 8 bases. V shed 2 bases, J shed 9 bases, and the junction held 9 bases outside the gene matches. The CDR3 contains 16 residues. Looked up from germline, CDR1 is SGHTA and CDR2 is FQGNSA. The chain's CDR3 is CASSLPEDRARSPLHF. In DNA, the CDR3 is TGTGCCAGCAGCTTACCAGAGGACAGGGCGCGTTCACCCCTCCACTTT.

This rearrangement joins TRBV7-2 to TRBJ1-5; perhaps TRBD1 as D (6 bases). In germline, CDR1 is SGHTA, CDR2 FQGNSA. The germline V and J ends were trimmed by 3 bases and 2 bases, with 14 bases remaining between them. The CDR3 length is 16 residues. The CDR3 DNA sequence: TGTGCCAGCAGCTTGGGGGACACCTTCGGCAATCAGCCCCAGCATTTT. Translating gives CASSLGDTFGNQPQHF.

This clone appeared once. The chain is built from TRBV19 and TRBJ2-3; D is perhaps TRBD2 (6 bases). The ends were cut back, 5 bases at V and 1 base at J, with 13 bases in the middle. Germline CDR1 is LNHDA and CDR2 is SQIVND (reference sequence). CDR3 length equals 15 residues. DNA for the CDR3: TGTGCCAGTAGTGCAGGACTACTTCGCACAGATACGCAGTATTTT. It specifies CASSAGLLRTDTQYF.

The rearrangement links TRBV20-1 to TRBJ1-1; D is ambiguous. The CDR3 length is 11 residues. Germline values: CDR1 DFQATT, CDR2 SNEGSKA (reference sequence). V was trimmed by 3 bases and J by 2 bases, leaving 4 bases between them. CDR3 DNA: TGCAGTGCTAGGGCAAACACTGAAGCTTTCTTT. Its protein is CSARANTEAFF.

The gene calls are TRBV7-9 and TRBJ2-7; the D is unclear. Germline V lookup: CDR1 SEHNR, CDR2 FQNEAQ (reference sequence). Trimming removed 5 bases at V and 3 bases at J, with 20 bases between. The CDR3 contains 16 residues. This chain's CDR3 is CASSRFAGSAFYEQYF. The CDR3 bases are TGTGCCAGCAGCCGGTTCGCCGGGTCCGCATTCTACGAGCAGTACTTC.

The CDR3 DNA is TGTGCCATCAGTGAGACAGGGGCCGGGGAGCTGTTTTTT. It encodes CAISETGAGELFF. The chain combines TRBV10-3 with TRBJ2-2; 7 bases are shared with TRBD1. Germline V lookup: CDR1 ENHRY, CDR2 SYGVKD. The CDR3 totals 13 residues. The trim removed 2 bases at V and 6 bases at J, leaving 0 bases unmatched.

The V gene is TRBV18, the J gene TRBJ1-2; 7 nucleotides agree with TRBD1. Germline loops: CDR1 KGHSH, CDR2 LQKENI. V was pared by 3 bases and J by 6 bases, with 13 bases of the junction left unmatched. The CDR3 runs 16 residues. CDR3 sequence: CASSPLDRVVQNGYTF. The CDR3 nucleotides read TGTGCCAGCTCACCTCTTGACAGGGTTGTACAAAATGGCTACACCTTC.

This clone was observed a single time. This rearrangement joins TRBV30 to TRBJ1-1; D not certain. V was shortened by 3 bases and J by 6 bases, with 8 bases between the two germline ends. The CDR3 runs to 11 residues. Germline CDR1 and CDR2: GTSNPN and SVGIG (reference sequence). The CDR3 reads CAWRSPSEAFF. The CDR3 DNA reads as TGTGCCTGGAGGAGCCCGTCTGAAGCTTTCTTT.

The table lists this clone with a few counts. The chain couples TRBV4-3 to TRBJ2-2, with D tentatively TRBD1 (6 bases). V lost 0 bases and J lost 4, with 12 bases in between. Germline V CDR1 and CDR2: LGHNA, YSLEER. This CDR3 has 16 residues. This CDR3 is CASSQDRGRITGELFF. The CDR3 DNA reads as TGCGCCAGCAGCCAAGACAGGGGTAGGATCACCGGGGAGCTGTTTTTT.

The V and J genes are TRBV2 and TRBJ1-6, with D tentatively TRBD1 (5 bases). Germline values: CDR1 SNHLY, CDR2 FYNNEI. Trimming pared 6 bases from V and 7 bases from J, leaving 7 bases between. The CDR3 consists of 12 residues. This CDR3 is CASRRQNSPLHF. The CDR3 DNA is TGTGCCAGCAGGCGACAGAATTCACCCCTCCACTTT.

This chain uses TRBV5-5 with TRBJ1-2; possibly TRBD1 for D (6 bases). CDR1 is SGHKS and CDR2 is YYEKEE in the germline V gene (reference sequence). The V gene lost 3 bases and the J gene lost 7 bases, with 19 bases spanning the gap. This CDR3 is 15 amino acids long. This CDR3 is CASSWEGSGVAGYTF. In DNA, the CDR3 is TGTGCCAGCAGCTGGGAGGGGTCAGGGGTGGCTGGCTACACCTTC.

This sequence joins TRBV7-9 and TRBJ2-3; perhaps TRBD1 as D (6 bases). CDR1 is SEHNR, CDR2 FQNEAQ, per germline (reference sequence). The CDR3 has 14 residues. The V end was cut by 3 bases, the J end by 3 bases, with 10 bases between. The CDR3 loop reads CASSLWQGTDTQYF. Written as DNA, the CDR3 is TGTGCCAGCAGCTTGTGGCAGGGGACAGATACGCAGTATTTT. Based on the CDR3 plus reference TRBV7-9 and TRBJ2-3, the full variable domain is DTGVSQNPRHKITKRGQNVTFRCDPISEHNRLYWYRQTLGQGPEFLTYFQNEAQLEKSRLLSDRFSAERPKGSFSTLEIQRTEQGDSAMYLCASSLWQGTDTQYFGPGTRLTVL.

The chain employs TRBV5-1 and TRBJ2-3; 11 bases agree with TRBD2. Unmatched junction bases numbered 0, after V lost 0 bases and J lost 0 bases. This CDR3 region has 16 residues. From germline, CDR1 is SGHRS and CDR2 YFSETQ. CDR3 amino acids: CASSLGTSGSTDTQYF. The CDR3 DNA reads TGCGCCAGCAGCTTGGGGACTAGCGGGAGCACAGATACGCAGTATTTT.

This chain links TRBV11-3 with TRBJ2-2, with D maybe TRBD2 (5 bases). Trimming shortened V by 0 bases and J by 6 bases, and 8 bases separated the two germline ends. The CDR3 is 14 residues long. Germline CDR1 is SGHNT and CDR2 is YENEEA. The CDR3 nucleotides read TGTGCCAGCAGCTTAGACACTAGGGCCGGGGAGCTGTTTTTT. The encoded protein is CASSLDTRAGELFF.

The V and J genes are TRBV9 and TRBJ2-4; D is unclear. CDR3 length: 18 amino acids. Trimming removed 0 bases at V and 0 bases at J, with 16 bases between. The germline gives CDR1 SGDLS, CDR2 YYNGEE. CDR3 amino acids: CASSVGIPEDLAKNIQYF. As DNA, the CDR3 is TGTGCCAGCAGCGTAGGAATTCCCGAAGACTTAGCCAAAAACATTCAGTACTTC.

Here the CDR3 reads CASSRDREAWYTF. The CDR3 DNA reads TGTGCCAGCTCACGGGACAGGGAGGCTTGGTACACCTTC. This rearrangement joins TRBV18 to TRBJ1-2, with 9 bases identical to TRBD1. V trimming: 4 bases; J trimming: 11 bases; junction bases outside the gene matches: 8. CDR1 KGHSH and CDR2 LQKENI come from the germline V gene. The CDR3 has 13 amino acids.

The chain uses TRBV7-2 and TRBJ1-2; D possibly corresponds to TRBD1 (5 bases). This CDR3 is 14 amino acids long. Germline CDR1 SGHTA, CDR2 FQGNSA. Trimming cost V 1 base and J 4 bases, with 10 bases left between them. The CDR3 protein is CASSLGQGGYGYTF. In DNA, the CDR3 is TGTGCCAGCAGCTTAGGTCAGGGCGGCTATGGCTACACCTTC.

The genes are TRBV4-1 and TRBJ1-1, with 8 bases lining up with TRBD1. In germline, CDR1 is MGHRA, CDR2 YSYEKL. Losses at the gene ends were 3 bases for V and 0 bases for J; bases not matched to a gene: 6. This CDR3 has 16 residues. Here the CDR3 reads CASSQVGQGMNTEAFF. The CDR3 DNA follows: TGCGCCAGCAGCCAGGTAGGACAGGGCATGAACACTGAAGCTTTCTTT.

In its sample, this clone was seen once. This chain uses TRBV9 with TRBJ2-2; 7 bases match TRBD2. In germline, CDR1 is SGDLS, CDR2 YYNGEE. This CDR3 is built from 16 residues. The junction had 8 bases not matched to a gene; V was cut back by 0 bases and J by 6 bases. The CDR3 loop reads CASSVAGRERPGELFF. CDR3 nucleotide sequence: TGTGCCAGCAGCGTAGCTGGGAGGGAACGGCCCGGGGAGCTGTTTTTT.

The V and J genes are TRBV9 and TRBJ1-4, with 7 bases aligning to TRBD1. This CDR3 is built from 15 residues. CDR1 and CDR2 from the germline V gene are SGDLS and YYNGEE. J lost 7 bases, V lost 2 bases, and 8 bases had no gene match. The DNA of the CDR3 is TGTGCCAGCAGCGTCCGACAGGGAAGCGGTGAAAAACTGTTTTTT. This translates into CASSVRQGSGEKLFF.

The J gene is TRBJ2-3, the V gene TRBV6-2 or TRBV6-3; possibly TRBD2 for D (5 bases). Germline V CDR1 and CDR2: MNHEY, SVGEGT. The CDR3 is 11 residues long. The V end lost 5 bases, the J end lost 7 bases, and 7 bases lay between the germline ends. CDR3 DNA sequence: TGTGCCAGCAGTGCGGGCTATACGCAGTATTTT. As protein: CASSAGYTQYF.

V gene TRBV18 combines with J gene TRBJ1-3; D is unresolved. Trimming pared 3 bases from V and 8 bases from J, leaving 17 bases between. Germline values: CDR1 KGHSH, CDR2 LQKENI. The CDR3 length is 15 residues. CDR3 residues: CASSPSLRVRDTIYF. In nucleotides, the CDR3 is TGTGCCAGCTCACCGAGTCTACGCGTGAGGGACACCATATATTTT.

The chain uses TRBV4-3 and TRBJ2-1, with a possible D match to TRBD2 (5 bases). Germline loops: CDR1 LGHNA, CDR2 YSLEER. The CDR3 sequence is 18 residues long. Trimming shortened V by 1 base and J by 1 base, and 17 bases separated the two germline ends. The CDR3 nucleotides read TGCGCCAGCAGCCAAGCAGACGGACTGCCCATATCCTACAATGAGCAGTTCTTC. As protein: CASSQADGLPISYNEQFF.

V and J are TRBV19 and TRBJ2-5; TRBD1 might be the D (8 bases). The germline V gene has CDR1 LNHDA and CDR2 SQIVND (reference sequence). V lost 11 bases and J lost 5, with 21 bases in between. The CDR3 has 14 residues. CDR3 sequence: CAAGDWTGRETQYF. The CDR3 DNA follows: TGTGCCGCGGGGGACTGGACAGGGAGGGAGACCCAGTACTTC.

V gene TRBV6-5 combines with J gene TRBJ2-7, with 9 positions matching TRBD1. The CDR3 is 13 residues long. Trimming at V came to 7 bases and at J to 6 bases, leaving 7 bases not matched to a gene. Germline CDR1 MNHEY, CDR2 SVGAGI. CDR3 in DNA: TGTGCCAGCATGACAGGGGGGATCCCCGAGCAGTACTTC. As protein: CASMTGGIPEQYF.

The genes are TRBV18 and TRBJ1-5; TRBD1 might be the D (5 bases). The V and J ends lost 3 bases and 5 bases respectively, with 14 bases between them. From germline, CDR1 is KGHSH and CDR2 LQKENI. CDR3 length: 15 amino acids. The CDR3 DNA reads as TGTGCCAGCTCACCCGGGACCGGGAGCGATCAGCCCCAGCATTTT. This codes for CASSPGTGSDQPQHF. Using reference TRBV18 and TRBJ1-5 for the parts outside the CDR3, the full variable domain is NAGVMQNPRHLVRRRGQEARLRCSPMKGHSHVYWYRQLPEEGLKFMVYLQKENIIDESGMPKERFSAEFPKEGPSILRIQQVVRGDSAAYFCASSPGTGSDQPQHFGDGTRLSIL.

This clone has only one observation. CDR3 residues: CASSGRASNTEAFF. CDR3 nucleotides: TGTGCCAGCAGCGGGAGGGCCTCGAACACTGAAGCTTTCTTT. The chain employs TRBV9 and TRBJ1-1; D gene uncertain. V lost 3 bases and J 1 base, leaving 10 bases between the germline ends. The germline V gene has CDR1 SGDLS and CDR2 YYNGEE. CDR3 length: 14 amino acids. Together with reference TRBV9 and TRBJ1-1, the CDR3 gives the full variable domain: DSGVTQTPKHLITATGQRVTLRCSPRSGDLSVYWYQQSLDQGLQFLIQYYNGEERAKGNILERFSAQQFPDLHSELNLSSLELGDSALYFCASSGRASNTEAFFGQGTRLTVV.